The sequence of this T cell receptor beta chain was determined in a study of shared clonotypes between healthy human individuals. About the study: Three men and a couple of women, aged 18 to 49, were donors.

The repertoire was sequenced with immunoSEQ multiplex PCR; TCRdb's copy has only in-frame clones and lacks some. The table includes some 1 million clones, 70% to 80% detected once. CD4+ cells yielded CD45RA+ naive and CD45RA-negative memory subsets. Unmatched junction bases numbered 10, after V lost 0 bases and J lost 7 bases. Germline V gene lookup returns CDR1 LGHNA and CDR2 YNFKEQ. The CDR3 is 16 residues long. The sequence derives from a man between 18 and 35 years old in good health. The chain joins TRBV4-2 to TRBJ1-2, with TRBD1 matching over 8 bases. Sequenced input: memory CD4+ T cells sorted from blood. This sample's subset: CD45RA-negative fraction. CDR3 in DNA: TGTGCCAGCAGCCAAGATGTGGACAGGGCGCAAGGTGGCTACACCTTC. Protein: CASSQDVDRAQGGYTF.